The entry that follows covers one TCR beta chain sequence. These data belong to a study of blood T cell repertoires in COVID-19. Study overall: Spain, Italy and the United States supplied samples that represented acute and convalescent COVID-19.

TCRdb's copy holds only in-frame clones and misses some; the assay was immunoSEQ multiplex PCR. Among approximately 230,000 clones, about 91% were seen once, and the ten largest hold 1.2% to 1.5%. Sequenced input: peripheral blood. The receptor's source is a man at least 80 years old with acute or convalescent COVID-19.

The CDR3 spells CASLTGGNEKLFF. CDR3 DNA: TGTGCCAGCCTAACAGGGGGGAATGAAAAACTGTTTTTT. V is TRBV2 and J is TRBJ1-4; 8 bases map to TRBD1. Trimming cost V 8 bases and J 5 bases; bases outside gene matches: 4. The CDR3 has 13 residues. CDR1 and CDR2 from the germline V gene are SNHLY and FYNNEI.